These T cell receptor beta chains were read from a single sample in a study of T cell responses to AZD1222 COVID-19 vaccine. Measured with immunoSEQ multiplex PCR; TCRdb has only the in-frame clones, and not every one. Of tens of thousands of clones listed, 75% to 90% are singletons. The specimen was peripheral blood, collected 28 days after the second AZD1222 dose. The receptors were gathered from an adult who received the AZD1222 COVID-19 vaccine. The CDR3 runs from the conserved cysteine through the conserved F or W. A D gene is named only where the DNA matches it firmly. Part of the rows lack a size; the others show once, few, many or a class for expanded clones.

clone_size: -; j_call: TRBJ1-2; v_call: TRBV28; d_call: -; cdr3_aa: CASRTGAIYGYTF; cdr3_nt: TGTGCCAGCAGGACGGGGGCTATTTATGGCTACACCTTC
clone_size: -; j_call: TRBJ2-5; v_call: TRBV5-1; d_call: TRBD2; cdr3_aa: CASSPLSAGGLGETQYF; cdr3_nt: TGCGCCAGCAGCCCGCTATCAGCGGGGGGCCTAGGGGAGACCCAGTACTTC
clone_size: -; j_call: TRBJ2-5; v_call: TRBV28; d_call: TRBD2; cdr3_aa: CASSLRLAGQETQYF; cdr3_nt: TGTGCCAGCAGTTTACGACTAGCGGGGCAAGAGACCCAGTACTTC
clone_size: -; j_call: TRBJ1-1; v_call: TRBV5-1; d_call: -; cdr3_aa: CASSPDRQEGGGRTEAFF; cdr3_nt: TGCGCCAGCAGCCCGGACCGGCAGGAAGGCGGAGGGAGGACTGAAGCTTTCTTT
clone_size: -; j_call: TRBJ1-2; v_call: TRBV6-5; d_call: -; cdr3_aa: CASTAGAGSGYTF; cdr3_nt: TGTGCCAGCACCGCGGGGGCGGGCTCTGGCTACACCTTC
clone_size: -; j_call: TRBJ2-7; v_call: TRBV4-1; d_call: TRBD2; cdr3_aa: CASSQSGAGGPYYEQYF; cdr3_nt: TGCGCCAGCAGCCAGAGCGGGGCCGGGGGACCCTACTACGAGCAGTACTTC
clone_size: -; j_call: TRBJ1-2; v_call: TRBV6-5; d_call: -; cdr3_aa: CASSYRTPEWDGYTF; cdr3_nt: TGTGCCAGCAGTTATCGGACCCCTGAGTGGGATGGCTACACCTTC
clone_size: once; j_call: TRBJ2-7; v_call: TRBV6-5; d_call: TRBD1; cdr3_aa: CASSPDRGRPYEQYF; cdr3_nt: TGTGCCAGCAGCCCGGACAGGGGTAGGCCCTACGAGCAGTACTTC
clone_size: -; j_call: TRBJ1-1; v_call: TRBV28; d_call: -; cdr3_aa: CASSLNLKGAFF; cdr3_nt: TGTGCCAGCAGTTTAAACTTAAAGGGAGCTTTCTTT
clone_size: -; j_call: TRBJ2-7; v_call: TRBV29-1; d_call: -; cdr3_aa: CSVARPHEQYF; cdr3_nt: TGCAGCGTTGCACGGCCCCACGAGCAGTACTTC
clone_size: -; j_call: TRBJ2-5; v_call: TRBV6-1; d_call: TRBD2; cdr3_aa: CASSAYAGVRQETQYF; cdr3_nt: TGTGCCAGCAGTGCGTATGCGGGGGTGAGACAAGAGACCCAGTACTTC
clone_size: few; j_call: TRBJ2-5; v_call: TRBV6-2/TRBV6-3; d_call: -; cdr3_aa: CASSFGLETQYF; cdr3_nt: TGTGCCAGCAGTTTCGGGCTAGAGACCCAGTACTTC
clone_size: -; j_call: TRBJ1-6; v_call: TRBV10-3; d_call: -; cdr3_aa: CAITSEPNSPLHF; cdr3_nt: TGTGCCATCACGTCAGAACCAAATTCACCCCTCCACTTT
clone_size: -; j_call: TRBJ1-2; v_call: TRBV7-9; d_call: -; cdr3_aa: CASSPGYGFYGYTF; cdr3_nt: TGTGCCAGCAGCCCAGGGTATGGCTTCTATGGCTACACCTTC
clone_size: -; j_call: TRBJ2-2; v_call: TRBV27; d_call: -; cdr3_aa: CASSFLNTGELFF; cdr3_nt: TGTGCCAGCAGTTTTCTTAACACCGGGGAGCTGTTTTTT
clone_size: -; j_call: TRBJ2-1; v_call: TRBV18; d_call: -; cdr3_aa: CASSLPGAEQFF; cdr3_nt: TGTGCCAGCTCATTACCCGGGGCTGAGCAGTTCTTC